These T cell receptor beta chains were read from a single sample in a study of identical twins. TCRdb reprocessed the 5' RACE reads via MiXCR and lists one record per CDR3 protein. The sample lists some 500,000 distinct CDR3 sequences; approximately 9.6% were seen once. This sample was also put to use in a study of yellow fever vaccine responses in identical twins.

Sequences were obtained from PBMCs. The receptor set was obtained from a woman between 18 and 30 years old in good health. Both conserved end residues are part of each CDR3. D genes are given only for firm matches. Clone size appears in some rows only: once, few, many, or a class for an expanded clone.

TRBV9	NA	TRBJ1-6	many	TGTGCCAGCAGCGTAGTGGACGCTGATTCACCCCTCCACTTT	CASSVVDADSPLHF
TRBV5-1	TRBD2	TRBJ2-1	few	TGCGCCAGCAGCTTGGTAGCGGGAGAGGGTAGGGAGCAGTTCTTC	CASSLVAGEGREQFF
TRBV24-1	TRBD1	TRBJ2-1	few	TGTGCCACCAGTGATTTTAATCAGGGGGCGGGTGAGCAGTTCTTC	CATSDFNQGAGEQFF
TRBV5-1	TRBD2	TRBJ2-7	few	TGCGCCAGCAGCTTGTTCGCAGGGCCTAGCGGTACCTACGAGCAGTACTTC	CASSLFAGPSGTYEQYF
TRBV7-2	TRBD1	TRBJ2-5	few	TGTGCCAGCAGCTCACAGGGGGTCAGCCAAGAGACCCAGTACTTC	CASSSQGVSQETQYF
TRBV7-2	TRBD2	TRBJ2-3	NA	TGTGCCAGCAGCTTAAGGGACTACTACACAGATACGCAGTATTTT	CASSLRDYYTDTQYF
TRBV2	NA	TRBJ2-3	NA	TGTGCCAGCAGTGAAATTGGCACAGATACGCAGTATTTT	CASSEIGTDTQYF
TRBV6-4	TRBD1	TRBJ1-1	many	TGTGCCAGCAGTGACGGCCCAGGGGGGAACACTGAAGCTTTCTTT	CASSDGPGGNTEAFF
TRBV2	TRBD1	TRBJ1-5	NA	TGTGCCAGCAGTGGGGCTATAGACAGGGGTGGCCATCAGCCCCAGCATTTT	CASSGAIDRGGHQPQHF
TRBV6-2/TRBV6-3	TRBD2	TRBJ2-1	NA	TGTGCCAGCAGAACCGGGGGTAGCGGGAGGGCCCGCGAGCAGTTCTTC	CASRTGGSGRAREQFF
TRBV15	TRBD2	TRBJ2-3	NA	TGTGCCACCAGCAGAACTCCTAGCGGGACAGATACGCAGTATTTT	CATSRTPSGTDTQYF
TRBV11-1	NA	TRBJ1-3	few	TGTGCCAGCAGCTTAGCAGCACGAAACACCATATATTTT	CASSLAARNTIYF
TRBV6-1	TRBD2	TRBJ2-7	many	TGTGCCAGCAGCGGACTAGCGGGACGCTACGAGCAGTACTTC	CASSGLAGRYEQYF
TRBV30	NA	TRBJ2-1	many	TGTGCCTGGGGGGTCGGGATTCCCAATGAGCAGTTCTTC	CAWGVGIPNEQFF
TRBV11-2	NA	TRBJ2-2	few	TGTGCCAGCAGCTTAGTGGACGGGGTCACCGGGGAGCTGTTTTTT	CASSLVDGVTGELFF
TRBV5-1	TRBD1	TRBJ2-2	many	TGCGCCAGCAGCTGGACCCAGGGGGTATCAACCGGGGAGCTGTTTTTT	CASSWTQGVSTGELFF